What follows are 25 T cell receptor beta chains derived from one specimen sequenced in a study of shared clonotypes between healthy human individuals (dated by TCRdb to the early 2020s). Libraries were built with the immunoSEQ multiplex PCR assay. The clones in this table, taken by TCRdb from immuneACCESS, are in-frame only. Not every clone is retained; where verified, under half of the shortfall comes from an unresolved V gene, and the cause of the rest is unknown. The sample table shows some 1.4 million clones, and around 95% are seen once. Approximately 1% of the sample is in the top ten clones. Sequencing was done on a sample of naive CD4+ T cells sorted from blood. Explained via the paper, the cell subset or site label denotes: CD45RA+ positively selected. These receptors all stem from a man younger than 45 in good health.

This clone appeared a single time. In DNA, the CDR3 is TGTGCCAGCAGCCATGGGTCCTACAATGAGCAGTTCTTC. As protein: CASSHGSYNEQFF. This chain joins TRBV6-4 and TRBJ2-1; the D is unclear. The V gene lost 6 bases and the J gene lost 1 base, with 7 bases spanning the gap. Germline V CDR1 and CDR2: MRHNA, SNTAGT. This CDR3 has 13 amino acids.

The rearrangement joins TRBV18 to TRBJ1-3; D not resolved. The V end was cut by 2 bases, the J end by 6 bases, with 14 bases between. The germline V gene encodes CDR1 KGHSH and CDR2 LQKENI. This CDR3 is built from 15 residues. CDR3 loop: CASSPILGVENTIYF. Written as DNA, the CDR3 is TGTGCCAGCTCACCAATCTTGGGAGTTGAAAACACCATATATTTT.

Comment on this clone: Other nucleotide sequences in the sample specify the same CDR3. This rearrangement joins TRBV5-1 to TRBJ2-1; D not resolved. CDR1 is SGHRS, CDR2 YFSETQ, per germline. Trimming left V 0 bases short and J 8 bases short, with 6 bases between. The CDR3 has 12 amino acids. The CDR3 protein is CASSLEGDEQFF. The CDR3, as DNA: TGCGCCAGCAGCTTGGAGGGCGATGAGCAGTTCTTC.

The chain is built from TRBV18 and TRBJ1-3; D is uncertain. Germline V CDR1 and CDR2: KGHSH, LQKENI. The CDR3 is 13 residues long. V was pared by 2 bases and J by 4 bases, with 6 bases between. The CDR3 region is CASSPAVGNTIYF. CDR3 bases: TGTGCCAGCTCACCAGCAGTAGGAAACACCATATATTTT.

The V gene is TRBV29-1, the J gene TRBJ2-3; D possibly uses TRBD1 or TRBD2 (5 bases each). The CDR3 length is 12 residues. Trimming took off 6 bases at V and 0 bases at J, with 7 bases between the two ends. Germline lookup yields CDR1 SQVTM and CDR2 ANQGSEA. The CDR3 region is CSVGDSTDTQYF. The CDR3 DNA follows: TGCAGCGTAGGGGACAGCACAGATACGCAGTATTTT.

This rearrangement joins TRBV19 to TRBJ1-5; tentatively, D is TRBD1 (6 bases). The CDR3 has 17 amino acids. Germline V gene sequence: CDR1 LNHDA, CDR2 SQIVND (reference sequence). V lost 1 base and J 1 base, leaving 14 bases between the germline ends. Here the CDR3 DNA reads TGTGCCAGTAGTATAGGGACAGTGGGTTGGAGCAATCAGCCCCAGCATTTT. Its translation: CASSIGTVGWSNQPQHF.

In regard to this clone: The sample has other DNA sequences that encode this CDR3 too. The gene calls are TRBV11-3 and TRBJ2-7; D not resolved. The CDR3 runs 13 residues. Per germline, CDR1 SGHNT and CDR2 YENEEA. V dropped 4 bases and J dropped 0 bases, with 7 bases sitting between them. This chain's CDR3 is CASSSGSSYEQYF. CDR3 nucleotides: TGTGCCAGCAGCTCCGGGTCCTCCTACGAGCAGTACTTC.

V usage is TRBV5-1 and J usage is TRBJ2-5; D is unclear. Trimming shortened V by 5 bases and J by 1 base, and 9 bases separated the two germline ends. Germline CDR1 and CDR2: SGHRS and YFSETQ. There are 13 residues in the CDR3. CDR3 residues: CASSNPVQETQYF. The CDR3 DNA follows: TGCGCCAGCAGTAATCCAGTCCAAGAGACCCAGTACTTC.

The V call is TRBV28, the J call TRBJ1-5, with 7 bases that match TRBD1. The V gene's germline CDR1 is MDHEN and CDR2 SYDVKM. This CDR3 spans 16 amino acids. V was clipped by 5 bases and J by 7 bases; unmatched bases: 14. The CDR3 DNA reads TGTGCCAGCAGTCCTCAGACAGGGTTGGCGGGGCAGCCCCAGCATTTT. Protein: CASSPQTGLAGQPQHF.

This clone was seen just once. The chain recombines TRBV18 with TRBJ2-5; no clear D gene. CDR1 and CDR2 from the germline V gene are KGHSH and LQKENI. The CDR3 is made up of 14 amino acids. The V and J ends lost 0 bases and 4 bases respectively, with 9 bases between them. Here the CDR3 reads CASSPPPESETQYF. The CDR3 bases are TGTGCCAGCTCACCACCGCCAGAGTCAGAGACCCAGTACTTC.

The chain joins TRBV6-6 to TRBJ2-7; tentative D call: TRBD1 (7 bases). The germline V gene has CDR1 MNHNY and CDR2 SVGAGI (reference sequence). This CDR3 comprises 14 residues. With 7 bases removed from V and 6 bases from J, the gap between germline ends came to 19 bases. The CDR3 is CASTKGAGGIEQYF. As DNA, the CDR3 is TGTGCCAGCACCAAGGGCGCAGGGGGGATCGAGCAGTACTTC.

This chain links TRBV2 with TRBJ1-4; possible D gene TRBD1, 5 bases. Trimming removed 5 bases at V and 10 bases at J, with 14 bases between. CDR1 is SNHLY and CDR2 is FYNNEI in the germline V gene. The CDR3 extends over 13 amino acids. The CDR3 nucleotides read TGTGCCAGCAGTCCCTGGGGGGGAGTAAAACTGTTTTTT. Translated, it gives CASSPWGGVKLFF.

The chain carries TRBV2 and TRBJ2-3; possibly TRBD2 for D (6 bases). The V and J ends lost 4 bases and 7 bases respectively, with 15 bases between them. Germline CDR1 is SNHLY and CDR2 is FYNNEI. There are 14 residues in the CDR3. This chain's CDR3 is CASSGGETVNTQYF. The CDR3 coding sequence is TGTGCCAGCAGTGGGGGGGAAACAGTGAATACGCAGTATTTT.

The chain joins TRBV5-1 to TRBJ1-2; 11 bases agree with TRBD1. Germline V gene lookup returns CDR1 SGHRS and CDR2 YFSETQ. Trimming at V came to 4 bases and at J to 3 bases, leaving 8 bases not matched to a gene. The CDR3 has 16 amino acids. CDR3: CASSRTGGEVDYGYTF. The CDR3 DNA reads TGCGCCAGCAGCAGGACAGGGGGCGAGGTGGACTATGGCTACACCTTC.

This rearrangement joins TRBV19 to TRBJ1-2; D is unclear. Germline values: CDR1 LNHDA, CDR2 SQIVND (reference sequence). The CDR3 sequence is 12 residues long. Trimming pared 6 bases from V and 6 bases from J, leaving 11 bases between. CDR3 in amino acids: CASSRVGDGYTF. In DNA, the CDR3 is TGTGCCAGTAGCCGGGTAGGAGATGGCTACACCTTC.

The V call is TRBV6-4, the J call TRBJ2-5, with a weak D call TRBD1 (5 bases). There are 13 residues in the CDR3. V was clipped by 9 bases and J by 0 bases, with 11 bases between them. Per germline, CDR1 MRHNA and CDR2 SNTAGT. Written as DNA, the CDR3 is TGTGCCAGTCTGGACACAGACCAAGAGACCCAGTACTTC. Translated: CASLDTDQETQYF.

The V call is TRBV7-2, the J call TRBJ2-1; perhaps TRBD2 as D (6 bases). The V end lost 1 base, the J end lost 3 bases, and 7 bases lay between the germline ends. Germline V gene data show CDR1 as SGHTA and CDR2 as FQGNSA. The CDR3 sequence is 14 residues long. The CDR3 protein is CASSLETSYNEQFF. In DNA, the CDR3 is TGTGCCAGCAGCTTAGAGACTAGCTACAATGAGCAGTTCTTC.

This chain joins TRBV7-9 and TRBJ2-3; 7 nucleotides match TRBD1. The CDR3 extends over 17 amino acids. CDR1 and CDR2 (germline): SEHNR, FQNEAQ (reference sequence). The V segment lost 2 bases and the J segment 2 bases; nucleotides outside the gene matches: 10. The CDR3 sequence: CASSLKSGTENTDTQYF. The CDR3 DNA reads TGTGCCAGCAGCTTAAAGTCCGGGACAGAAAACACAGATACGCAGTATTTT.

The chain has TRBV28 and TRBJ2-7; TRBD2 agrees at 8 bases. The germline V gene has CDR1 MDHEN and CDR2 SYDVKM. The CDR3 sequence is 14 residues long. V was pared by 5 bases and J by 4 bases, with 7 bases of the junction left unmatched. The CDR3 spells CASSSGSLLYEQYF. CDR3 nucleotide sequence: TGTGCCAGCAGTAGCGGGAGTCTTCTTTACGAGCAGTACTTC.

This clone was seen only once. This rearrangement joins TRBV7-8 to TRBJ2-7, with D possibly matching TRBD1 (6 bases). CDR1 and CDR2 from the germline V gene are SGHVS and FQNEAQ. The germline V and J ends were trimmed by 5 bases and 2 bases, with 22 bases remaining between them. This CDR3 has 17 residues. The CDR3: CASSPSRSGQTTYEQYF. CDR3 in DNA: TGTGCCAGCAGCCCGTCGAGGAGCGGACAGACCACCTACGAGCAGTACTTC. The whole variable domain, remainder taken from reference TRBV7-8 and TRBJ2-7, is GAGVSQSPRYKVAKRGQDVALRCDPISGHVSLFWYQQALGQGPEFLTYFQNEAQLDKSGLPSDRFFAERPEGSVSTLKIQRTQQEDSAVYLCASSPSRSGQTTYEQYFGPGTRLTVT.

The rearrangement joins TRBV7-9 to TRBJ2-5; 11 bases are shared with TRBD2. Trimming took 7 bases from V and 5 from J; bases not matched to a gene: 9. The CDR3 contains 15 residues. Germline V gene sequence: CDR1 SEHNR, CDR2 FQNEAQ (reference sequence). The CDR3 DNA follows: TGTGCCAGCACCCTACTAGCGGGGGTCCGCGAGACCCAGTACTTC. It translates to CASTLLAGVRETQYF.

The chain combines TRBV5-4 with TRBJ2-1; 7 nucleotides align to TRBD2. The CDR3 has 17 residues. V lost 0 bases and J lost 7; bases outside the gene matches: 13. Germline V lookup: CDR1 SGHNT, CDR2 YYREEE (reference sequence). The CDR3 protein is CASSLGGAGVAGNEQFF. The CDR3 coding sequence is TGTGCCAGCAGCTTGGGAGGGGCGGGAGTTGCAGGTAATGAGCAGTTCTTC.

Regarding this clone: Other DNA sequences in the same sample also yield this CDR3. This chain links TRBV18 with TRBJ2-2; D is uncertain. V dropped 6 bases and J dropped 1 base, with 6 bases sitting between them. Per the germline V gene, CDR1 is KGHSH and CDR2 is LQKENI. The CDR3 has 13 amino acids. CDR3 protein: CASSSGNTGELFF. CDR3 in DNA: TGTGCCAGCTCGTCGGGGAACACCGGGGAGCTGTTTTTT.

This chain links TRBV4-3 with TRBJ2-3, with a possible D match to TRBD2 (6 bases). In germline, CDR1 is LGHNA, CDR2 YSLEER. The ends were cut back, 0 bases at V and 7 bases at J, with 14 bases in the middle. The CDR3 length is 15 residues. The CDR3 nucleotides are TGCGCCAGCAGCCAAGATCTGGCGGAGGGATATACGCAGTATTTT. This sequence encodes CASSQDLAEGYTQYF.

The CDR3 DNA reads TGTGCCACCAGCAGCGGCCTAGCGGAGAGGGGCTACAATGAGCAGTTCTTC. Its protein product is CATSSGLAERGYNEQFF. V and J are TRBV15 and TRBJ2-1; 7 bases are shared with TRBD2. This CDR3 is built from 17 residues. With 3 bases clipped from V and 3 bases from J, the junction kept 11 bases outside the gene matches. In germline, CDR1 is LNHNV, CDR2 YYDKDF (reference sequence).